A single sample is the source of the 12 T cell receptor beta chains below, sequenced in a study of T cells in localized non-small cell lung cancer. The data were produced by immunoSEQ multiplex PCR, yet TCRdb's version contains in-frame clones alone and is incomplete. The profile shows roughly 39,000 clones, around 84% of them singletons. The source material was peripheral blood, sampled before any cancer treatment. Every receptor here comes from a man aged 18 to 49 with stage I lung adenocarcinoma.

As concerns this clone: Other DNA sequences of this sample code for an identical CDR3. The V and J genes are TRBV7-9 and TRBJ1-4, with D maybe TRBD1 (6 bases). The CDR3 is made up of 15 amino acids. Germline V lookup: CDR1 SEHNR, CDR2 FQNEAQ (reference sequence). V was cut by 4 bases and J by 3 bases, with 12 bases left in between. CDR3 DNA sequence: TGTGCCAGCAGCTCAAGGACAGCCTCTAATGAAAAACTGTTTTTT. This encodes CASSSRTASNEKLFF.

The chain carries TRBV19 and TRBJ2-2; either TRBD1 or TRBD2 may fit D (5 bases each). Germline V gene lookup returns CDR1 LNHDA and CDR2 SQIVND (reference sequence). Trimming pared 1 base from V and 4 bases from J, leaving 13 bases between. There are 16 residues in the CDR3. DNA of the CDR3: TGTGCCAGTAGTATAGCGGGCAGGGCGGGCACCGGGGAGCTGTTTTTT. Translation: CASSIAGRAGTGELFF.

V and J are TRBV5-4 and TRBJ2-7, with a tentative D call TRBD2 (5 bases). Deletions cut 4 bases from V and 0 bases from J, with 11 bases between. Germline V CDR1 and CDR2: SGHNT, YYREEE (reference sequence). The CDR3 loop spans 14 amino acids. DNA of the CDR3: TGTGCCAGCAGCGCGCGAGCGGCCTCCTACGAGCAGTACTTC. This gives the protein CASSARAASYEQYF.

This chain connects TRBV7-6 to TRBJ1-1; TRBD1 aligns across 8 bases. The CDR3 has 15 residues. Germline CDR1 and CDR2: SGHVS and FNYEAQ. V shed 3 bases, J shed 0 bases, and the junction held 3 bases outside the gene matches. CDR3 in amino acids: CASSFRTGMNTEAFF. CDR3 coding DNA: TGTGCCAGCAGCTTCCGGACAGGGATGAACACTGAAGCTTTCTTT.

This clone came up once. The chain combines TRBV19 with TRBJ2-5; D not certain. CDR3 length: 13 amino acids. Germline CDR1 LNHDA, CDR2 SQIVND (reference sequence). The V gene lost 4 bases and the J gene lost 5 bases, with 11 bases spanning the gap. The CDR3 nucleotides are TGTGCCAGTAGTAGGGATTTCGCGGAGACCCAGTACTTC. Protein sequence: CASSRDFAETQYF. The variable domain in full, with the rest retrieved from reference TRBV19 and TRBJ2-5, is DGGITQSPKYLFRKEGQNVTLSCEQNLNHDAMYWYRQDPGQGLRLIYYSQIVNDFQKGDIAEGYSVSREKKESFPLTVTSAQKNPTAFYLCASSRDFAETQYFGPGTRLLVL.

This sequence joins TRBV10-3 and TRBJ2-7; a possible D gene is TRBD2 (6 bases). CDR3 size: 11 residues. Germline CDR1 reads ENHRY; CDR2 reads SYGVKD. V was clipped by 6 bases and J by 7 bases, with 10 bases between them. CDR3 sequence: CAISGGSEQYF. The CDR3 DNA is TGTGCCATCAGCGGAGGGTCTGAGCAGTACTTC.

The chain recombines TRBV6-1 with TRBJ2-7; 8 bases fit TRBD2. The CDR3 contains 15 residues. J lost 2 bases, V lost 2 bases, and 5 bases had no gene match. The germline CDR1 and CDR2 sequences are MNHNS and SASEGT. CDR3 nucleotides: TGTGCCAGCAGTGAATTGGCGGGGGGCCCCTACGAGCAGTACTTC. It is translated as CASSELAGGPYEQYF.

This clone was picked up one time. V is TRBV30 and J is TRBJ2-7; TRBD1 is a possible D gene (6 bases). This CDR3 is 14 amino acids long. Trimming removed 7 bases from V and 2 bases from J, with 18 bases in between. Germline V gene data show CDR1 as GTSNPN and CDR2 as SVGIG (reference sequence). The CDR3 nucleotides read TGTGCCTTTCGGGTCGACAGGTCCGCCTACGAGCAGTACTTC. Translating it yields CAFRVDRSAYEQYF. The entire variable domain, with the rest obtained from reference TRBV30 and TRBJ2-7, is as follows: SQTIHQWPATLVQPVGSPLSLECTVEGTSNPNLYWYRQAAGRGLQLLFYSVGIGQISSEVPQNLSASRPQDRQFILSSKKLLLSDSGFYLCAFRVDRSAYEQYFGPGTRLTVT.

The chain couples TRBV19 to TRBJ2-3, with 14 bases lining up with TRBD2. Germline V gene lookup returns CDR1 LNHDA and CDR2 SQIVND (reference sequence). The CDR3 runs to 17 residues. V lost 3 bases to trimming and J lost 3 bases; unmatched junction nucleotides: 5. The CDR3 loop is CASSMRLAGGPTDTQYF. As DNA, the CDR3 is TGTGCCAGTAGTATGCGACTAGCGGGGGGGCCTACAGATACGCAGTATTTT.

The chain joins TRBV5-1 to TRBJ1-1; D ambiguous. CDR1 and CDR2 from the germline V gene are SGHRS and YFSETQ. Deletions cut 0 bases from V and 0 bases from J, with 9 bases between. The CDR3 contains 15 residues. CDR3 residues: CASSLAQRMNTEAFF. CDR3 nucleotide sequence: TGCGCCAGCAGCTTGGCCCAGAGGATGAACACTGAAGCTTTCTTT.

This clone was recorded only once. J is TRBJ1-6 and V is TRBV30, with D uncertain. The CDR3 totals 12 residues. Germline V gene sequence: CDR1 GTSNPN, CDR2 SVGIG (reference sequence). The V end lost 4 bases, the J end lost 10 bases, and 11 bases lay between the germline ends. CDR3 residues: CAWMDRGSPLHF. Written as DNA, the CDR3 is TGTGCCTGGATGGACCGTGGCTCACCCCTCCACTTT.

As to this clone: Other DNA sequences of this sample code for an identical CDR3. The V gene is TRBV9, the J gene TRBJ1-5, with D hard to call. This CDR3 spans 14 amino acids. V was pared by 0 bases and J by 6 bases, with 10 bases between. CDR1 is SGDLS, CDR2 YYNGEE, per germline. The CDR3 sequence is CASSVGVGGQPQHF. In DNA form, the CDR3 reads TGTGCCAGCAGCGTAGGGGTCGGCGGTCAGCCCCAGCATTTT.